A single sample gave rise to the 19 T cell receptor beta chains below, sequenced in a study of cytomegalovirus exposure and HLA in healthy donors. Use of 60 Vbeta and 13 Jbeta primers characterized the PCR. TCRdb's copy holds only in-frame clones and misses some; the assay was immunoSEQ multiplex PCR. This sample has roughly 120,000 clones, with 75% to 85% found just once. Sequenced input: PBMCs. Source of these receptors: a man aged 18 to 35 in good health and CMV-seronegative.

This chain connects TRBV13 to TRBJ2-7; 12 nucleotides line up with TRBD2. The ends lost 0 bases at V and 6 bases at J; junction bases unmatched: 3. Germline loops: CDR1 PRHDT, CDR2 FYEKMQ (reference sequence). CDR3 length: 15 residues. CDR3 DNA: TGTGCCAGCAGCTTAGGGACTAGCGGGAGTGGCGAGCAGTACGTC. Its translation: CASSLGTSGSGEQYV.

This chain connects TRBV11-2 to TRBJ2-1; 10 nucleotides match TRBD2. V lost 5 bases, J lost 8 bases, and 9 bases stayed unmatched. Germline CDR1 is SGHAT and CDR2 is FQNNGV. The CDR3 covers 15 residues. The CDR3 DNA reads TGTGCCAGCAGCCCATCTAGCGGGAGTTTCGATGAGCAGTTCTTC. This gives the protein CASSPSSGSFDEQFF.

The rearrangement links TRBV4-3 to TRBJ2-1; possibly TRBD2 for D (5 bases). CDR3 length: 16 residues. Germline CDR1 and CDR2: LGHNA and YSLEER. V shed 0 bases and J shed 3 bases, with 12 bases lying between them. The CDR3 coding sequence is TGCGCCAGCAGCCAAGAGGTTCTAGCTAGCTACAATGAGCAGTTCTTC. It encodes CASSQEVLASYNEQFF.

This clone has just a few counts. The chain recombines TRBV6-1 with TRBJ1-1; D might be TRBD1 (6 bases). The germline gives CDR1 MNHNS, CDR2 SASEGT. The CDR3 sequence is 14 residues long. Trimming left V 5 bases short and J 5 bases short, with 15 bases between. DNA of the CDR3: TGTGCCAGCAGTCAAGGGGGGCAGGGAACTGAAGCTTTCTTT. This translates into CASSQGGQGTEAFF.

This chain joins TRBV19 and TRBJ1-2; the match to TRBD1 covers 9 bases. With V trimmed by 4 bases and J by 1 base, 7 bases remained unmatched. CDR1 is LNHDA, CDR2 SQIVND, per germline (reference sequence). The CDR3 runs 16 residues. The CDR3 loop is CASSRTGTGINYGYTF. The CDR3 DNA is TGTGCCAGTAGTAGAACCGGGACAGGGATTAACTATGGCTACACCTTC.

V usage is TRBV2 and J usage is TRBJ1-4; D may be TRBD1 (6 bases). This CDR3 spans 16 amino acids. V lost 11 bases and J lost 2, with 21 bases in between. The V gene's germline CDR1 is SNHLY and CDR2 FYNNEI. The DNA for the CDR3 is TGTGCCGGCACCGAAAGCAGGGGCTATACTAATGAAAAACTGTTTTTT. Encoded protein: CAGTESRGYTNEKLFF.

This chain joins TRBV10-3 and TRBJ1-2; a weak D match, TRBD1 (6 bases). CDR1 is ENHRY and CDR2 is SYGVKD in the germline V gene. Trimming stripped 0 bases from V and 2 bases from J, with 10 bases between. This CDR3 is 15 amino acids long. The CDR3 bases are TGTGCCATCAGTGAGTCTGGGACAACCAACTATGGCTACACCTTC. This gives the protein CAISESGTTNYGYTF.

The genes are TRBV19 and TRBJ1-2; D ambiguous. Deletions cut 10 bases from V and 7 bases from J, with 25 bases between. The germline V gene has CDR1 LNHDA and CDR2 SQIVND (reference sequence). This CDR3 has 15 residues. In nucleotides, the CDR3 is TGTGCCACCGAGGAAATCCCCCCGCGCCATCTTGGCTACACCTTC. It yields the protein CATEEIPPRHLGYTF.

J is TRBJ1-5 and V is TRBV27, with 9 bases identical to TRBD1. Germline lookup yields CDR1 MNHEY and CDR2 SMNVEV (reference sequence). The CDR3 is 14 amino acids. V shed 6 bases and J 5 bases; nucleotides not matched to a gene: 5. This chain's CDR3 is CASSQQGAYQPQHF. CDR3 in DNA: TGTGCCAGCAGCCAACAGGGGGCGTATCAGCCCCAGCATTTT.

In its sample, this clone was seen a few times. Other DNA sequences within the sample encode an identical CDR3. The rearrangement uses TRBV30 and TRBJ2-3; D not certain. The germline V and J ends were trimmed by 0 bases and 6 bases, with 10 bases remaining between them. Germline lookup yields CDR1 GTSNPN and CDR2 SVGIG (reference sequence). There are 13 residues in the CDR3. CDR3 loop: CAWSVRERDTQYF. As DNA, the CDR3 is TGTGCCTGGAGTGTACGAGAGAGGGATACGCAGTATTTT. The entire variable domain, with the rest obtained from reference TRBV30 and TRBJ2-3, is as follows: SQTIHQWPATLVQPVGSPLSLECTVEGTSNPNLYWYRQAAGRGLQLLFYSVGIGQISSEVPQNLSASRPQDRQFILSSKKLLLSDSGFYLCAWSVRERDTQYFGPGTRLTVL.

The chain carries TRBV7-9 and TRBJ1-1, with D perhaps matching TRBD1 (5 bases). Per germline, CDR1 SEHNR and CDR2 FQNEAQ (reference sequence). The V end was cut by 8 bases, the J end by 1 base, with 14 bases between. CDR3 length: 14 amino acids. The CDR3 DNA follows: TGTGCCAGCCTGGACGGGGGGAGGAACACTGAAGCTTTCTTT. It specifies CASLDGGRNTEAFF.

CDR3 region: CASSALVETDTQYF. The CDR3 DNA reads as TGTGCCAGCAGTGCACTAGTGGAAACAGATACGCAGTATTTT. The chain uses TRBV2 and TRBJ2-3; D is perhaps TRBD2 (5 bases). Trimming took 4 bases from V and 3 from J, leaving 11 bases between them. In germline, CDR1 is SNHLY, CDR2 FYNNEI. This CDR3 region has 14 residues.

The rearrangement joins TRBV7-6 to TRBJ2-2, with D uncertain. The CDR3 consists of 13 residues. V was shortened by 1 base and J by 5 bases, with 5 bases between the two germline ends. Germline CDR1 SGHVS, CDR2 FNYEAQ. The CDR3 reads CASSLVLTGELFF. The CDR3 DNA reads as TGTGCCAGCAGCTTAGTGTTAACCGGGGAGCTGTTTTTT.

The chain links TRBV13 to TRBJ2-7; 7 nucleotides match TRBD2. The germline CDR1 and CDR2 sequences are PRHDT and FYEKMQ (reference sequence). The ends lost 5 bases at V and 1 base at J; junction bases unmatched: 14. The CDR3 loop spans 17 amino acids. CDR3 in DNA: TGTGCCAGCAGCCCAACTTGGGGGGTCGGGGGGTCCTACGAGCAGTACTTC. Translation gives CASSPTWGVGGSYEQYF.

V and J are TRBV7-2 and TRBJ2-7, with 8 positions matching TRBD2. This CDR3 spans 15 amino acids. Germline CDR1 reads SGHTA; CDR2 reads FQGNSA. V was pared by 8 bases and J by 3 bases, with 12 bases of the junction left unmatched. The CDR3 protein is CASQSGGGGYYEQYF. For the CDR3, the DNA is TGTGCCAGCCAAAGCGGGGGCGGGGGCTACTACGAGCAGTACTTC. Supplemented by reference TRBV7-2 and TRBJ2-7, the full variable domain reads GAGVSQSPSNKVTEKGKDVELRCDPISGHTALYWYRQSLGQGLEFLIYFQGNSAPDKSGLPSDRFSAERTGGSVSTLTIQRTQQEDSAVYLCASQSGGGGYYEQYFGPGTRLTVT.

On this clone itself: The same CDR3 arises from other DNA sequences in this sample as well. This chain links TRBV7-9 with TRBJ1-2; D is perhaps TRBD1 (6 bases). V lost 3 bases to trimming and J lost 4 bases, with 9 bases between them. Looked up from germline, CDR1 is SEHNR and CDR2 is FQNEAQ (reference sequence). The CDR3 consists of 13 residues. Written as DNA, the CDR3 is TGTGCCAGCAGCTTGGGACAACTCTATGGCTACACCTTC. It encodes CASSLGQLYGYTF.

The DNA of the CDR3 is TGTGCCATCAAATCCCACGGGACCTACGAGCAGTACTTC. Translated: CAIKSHGTYEQYF. The rearrangement uses TRBV10-3 and TRBJ2-7, with a possible D match to TRBD2 (5 bases). V lost 7 bases to trimming and J lost 2 bases, with 12 bases between them. The germline V gene encodes CDR1 ENHRY and CDR2 SYGVKD. This CDR3 has 13 residues.

The chain employs TRBV6-5 and TRBJ2-1; 15 positions agree with TRBD2. The CDR3 spans 14 residues. V lost 5 bases and J lost 9; bases outside the gene matches: 2. The germline gives CDR1 MNHEY, CDR2 SVGAGI. Here the CDR3 DNA reads TGTGCCAGCAGTCTGGGACTAGCGGGAGGTGAGCAGTTCTTC. This sequence encodes CASSLGLAGGEQFF.

This clone showed up just once. The chain carries TRBV29-1 and TRBJ2-2; 9 bases are shared with TRBD2. CDR1 and CDR2 (germline): SQVTM, ANQGSEA. The CDR3 spans 15 residues. Germline trimming cut 5 bases from V and 0 bases from J; bases unmatched to any gene: 4. CDR3 nucleotide sequence: TGCAGCGTTAACCCTAGCGGGGCGAACACCGGGGAGCTGTTTTTT. Translation gives CSVNPSGANTGELFF.